The 19 T cell receptor beta chains below come from one sample, sequenced in a study of T cell responses to AZD1222 COVID-19 vaccine. Only in-frame clones appear in the TCRdb table, and some are missing; sequencing was by immunoSEQ multiplex PCR. The sample records 170,000 or so clones, around 88% being singletons. The sequencing used peripheral blood, collected 28 days after the second AZD1222 dose. The origin of the receptors is an adult who received the AZD1222 COVID-19 vaccine.

The gene calls are TRBV2 and TRBJ2-7; D is tentatively TRBD1 or TRBD2 (5 bases each). CDR1 is SNHLY, CDR2 FYNNEI, per germline. V was shortened by 1 base and J by 1 base, with 8 bases between the two germline ends. The CDR3 length is 14 residues. The CDR3 reads CASSEGWGSYEQYF. CDR3 DNA sequence: TGTGCCAGCAGTGAAGGCTGGGGGTCCTACGAGCAGTACTTC.

The CDR3 nucleotides read TGTGCCAGCTCAGGTGGTATGCAGAATGAAAAACTGTTTTTT. This sequence encodes CASSGGMQNEKLFF. The chain joins TRBV18 to TRBJ1-4; D gene unclear. The germline V gene encodes CDR1 KGHSH and CDR2 LQKENI. V dropped 5 bases and J dropped 5 bases, with 12 bases sitting between them. CDR3 length: 14 amino acids.

The V and J genes are TRBV19 and TRBJ2-7; TRBD2 matches 9 bases. The CDR3 contains 14 residues. The germline V gene has CDR1 LNHDA and CDR2 SQIVND (reference sequence). J was trimmed by 7 bases and V by 4 bases; bases with no gene match: 8. The DNA for the CDR3 is TGTGCCAGTAGTACCCAGGGTAGCGGGGGAGAGCAGTACTTC. It yields the protein CASSTQGSGGEQYF.

The chain carries TRBV30 and TRBJ2-7; no firm D call. Trimming stripped 0 bases from V and 7 bases from J, with 7 bases between. Germline V gene data show CDR1 as GTSNPN and CDR2 as SVGIG (reference sequence). The CDR3 sequence is 11 residues long. The CDR3 loop reads CAWSVLGEQYF. The CDR3 bases are TGTGCCTGGAGTGTACTGGGGGAGCAGTACTTC. The full variable domain, its missing parts supplied by reference TRBV30 and TRBJ2-7, is SQTIHQWPATLVQPVGSPLSLECTVEGTSNPNLYWYRQAAGRGLQLLFYSVGIGQISSEVPQNLSASRPQDRQFILSSKKLLLSDSGFYLCAWSVLGEQYFGPGTRLTVT.

The genes are TRBV27 and TRBJ2-7; 9 nucleotides match TRBD1. The CDR3 length is 13 residues. Looked up from germline, CDR1 is MNHEY and CDR2 is SMNVEV (reference sequence). The J segment lost 5 bases and the V segment lost 8 bases, leaving 7 bases of the junction unmatched. The CDR3 region is CASRGQGLNEQYF. In DNA form, the CDR3 reads TGTGCCAGCCGGGGACAGGGACTGAACGAGCAGTACTTC.

This clone is a singleton in its sample. The chain joins TRBV28 to TRBJ1-4; D unresolved. The V end lost 6 bases, the J end lost 0 bases, and 11 bases lay between the germline ends. The CDR3 is 15 residues long. The germline CDR1 and CDR2 sequences are MDHEN and SYDVKM. CDR3 in DNA: TGTGCCAGCAGATCTCAGGAAGCAACTAATGAAAAACTGTTTTTT. This sequence encodes CASRSQEATNEKLFF.

V gene TRBV5-1 combines with J gene TRBJ2-2, with D possibly TRBD2 on 6 matching bases. Germline CDR1 is SGHRS and CDR2 is YFSETQ. The CDR3 runs 14 residues. Trimming left V 5 bases short and J 4 bases short, with 12 bases between. The CDR3 sequence is CASSVGSATGELFF. The DNA for the CDR3 is TGCGCCAGCAGTGTCGGGAGCGCCACCGGGGAGCTGTTTTTT.

The V gene is TRBV6-5, the J gene TRBJ1-5; D is ambiguous. This CDR3 contains 15 residues. CDR1 MNHEY and CDR2 SVGAGI come from the germline V gene. Trimming left V 1 base short and J 4 bases short, with 11 bases between. The CDR3 loop is CASSYWSGPNQPQHF. Written as DNA, the CDR3 is TGTGCCAGCAGTTACTGGTCAGGACCGAATCAGCCCCAGCATTTT.

The chain recombines TRBV10-3 with TRBJ1-1; 9 bases fit TRBD1. Germline-derived CDR1 and CDR2 are ENHRY and SYGVKD. The length of the CDR3 is 15 residues. V gave up 3 bases and J gave up 4 bases; unmatched junction bases: 6. CDR3 sequence reads: CAISDTGGESTEAFF. The CDR3 DNA follows: TGTGCCATCAGTGATACAGGGGGCGAGTCCACTGAAGCTTTCTTT.

V usage is TRBV9 and J usage is TRBJ2-1; D remains unclear. Trimming left V 2 bases short and J 4 bases short, with 4 bases between. CDR3 length: 12 amino acids. Germline CDR1 SGDLS, CDR2 YYNGEE. CDR3 DNA sequence: TGTGCCAGCAGCGTTGGGTACAATGAGCAGTTCTTC. The encoded protein is CASSVGYNEQFF.

The V call is TRBV27, the J call TRBJ1-5; no reliable D call. V was cut by 6 bases and J by 0 bases, with 12 bases left in between. Germline V lookup: CDR1 MNHEY, CDR2 SMNVEV (reference sequence). The CDR3 is 15 amino acids. The CDR3 coding sequence is TGTGCCAGCAGCTCCCTTGGGTATAGCAATCAGCCCCAGCATTTT. Translating it yields CASSSLGYSNQPQHF.

The table lists this clone with a count of one. V and J are TRBV12-3 or TRBV12-4 and TRBJ2-7, with 10 nucleotides matching TRBD1. The CDR3 has 13 amino acids. Losses at the gene ends were 3 bases for V and 5 bases for J; bases not matched to a gene: 1. CDR3 bases: TGTGCCAGCAGTTTGGGGACAGGGGACGAGCAGTACTTC. Its translation is CASSLGTGDEQYF.

This chain uses TRBV4-3 with TRBJ1-6; D ambiguous. The ends were cut back, 4 bases at V and 8 bases at J, with 12 bases in the middle. Germline values: CDR1 LGHNA, CDR2 YSLEER. The CDR3 extends over 14 amino acids. CDR3 residues: CASSRNSGDSPLHF. CDR3 coding DNA: TGCGCCAGCAGCCGCAATTCTGGGGATTCACCCCTCCACTTT.

This clone showed up just once. The chain employs TRBV5-1 and TRBJ2-2; D perhaps matches TRBD1 (6 bases). With 2 bases removed from V and 3 bases from J, the gap between germline ends came to 14 bases. CDR1 is SGHRS and CDR2 is YFSETQ in the germline V gene. This CDR3 spans 16 amino acids. DNA of the CDR3: TGCGCCAGCAGCTTACCCGGGCAGGGGCACACCGGGGAGCTGTTTTTT. Translating it yields CASSLPGQGHTGELFF.

The chain uses TRBV9 and TRBJ1-2; weak D call: TRBD1 (6 bases). Germline CDR1 and CDR2: SGDLS and YYNGEE. This CDR3 spans 16 amino acids. V shed 0 bases and J shed 4 bases, with 16 bases lying between them. The CDR3 here is CASSVGGPTGTYGYTF. The CDR3 DNA reads TGTGCCAGCAGCGTAGGGGGTCCGACAGGTACCTATGGCTACACCTTC.

On this clone: Sequence at one end of the junction differs from germline and may be a read error. The chain couples TRBV11-2 to TRBJ1-3; no definite D call. Germline CDR1 and CDR2: SGHAT and FQNNGV. The CDR3 runs to 16 residues. CDR3 sequence: CASTLGLGRRGNTIYF. In nucleotides, the CDR3 is TGTGCCAGCACCTTAGGTCTGGGAAGAAGGGGAAACACCATATATTTT.

The V call is TRBV7-2, the J call TRBJ1-2; D perhaps matches TRBD1 (6 bases). Per germline, CDR1 SGHTA and CDR2 FQGNSA. This CDR3 comprises 14 residues. The germline V and J ends were trimmed by 7 bases and 3 bases, with 15 bases remaining between them. The CDR3 sequence is CASTPFAGDYGYTF. The CDR3 nucleotides read TGTGCCAGCACCCCCTTTGCAGGGGACTATGGCTACACCTTC. Looking up the rest from reference TRBV7-2 and TRBJ1-2 gives the full variable domain: GAGVSQSPSNKVTEKGKDVELRCDPISGHTALYWYRQSLGQGLEFLIYFQGNSAPDKSGLPSDRFSAERTGGSVSTLTIQRTQQEDSAVYLCASTPFAGDYGYTFGSGTRLTVV.

The chain combines TRBV2 with TRBJ2-7, with 7 bases identical to TRBD2. Germline loops: CDR1 SNHLY, CDR2 FYNNEI. J was trimmed by 2 bases and V by 4 bases; bases with no gene match: 8. CDR3 length: 15 residues. This CDR3 is CASSGGTIPTYEQYF. In DNA, the CDR3 is TGTGCCAGCAGTGGCGGGACTATCCCAACCTACGAGCAGTACTTC.

The chain employs TRBV5-1 and TRBJ1-6, with D maybe TRBD1 (5 bases). Germline CDR1 and CDR2: SGHRS and YFSETQ. V was cut by 0 bases and J by 10 bases, with 11 bases left in between. This CDR3 has 14 amino acids. CDR3 nucleotide sequence: TGCGCCAGCAGCTTGGTTCAGGGTGAGTCACCCCTCCACTTT. Translating gives CASSLVQGESPLHF.